A single sample gave rise to the 27 T cell receptor beta chains below, sequenced in a study of shared clonotypes between healthy human individuals. Data came from immunoSEQ multiplex PCR; TCRdb stores just in-frame clones and leaves some out. The top ten clones hold 0.13% of a sample with roughly 2 million clones, 95% of them seen once. The sequenced material came from naive CD4+ T cells sorted from blood. Subset of the sample: CD45RA+ positively selected. Source of these receptors: a young man in good health.

The V gene is TRBV7-9, the J gene TRBJ1-2; 9 nucleotides align to TRBD1. Germline CDR1 and CDR2: SEHNR and FQNEAQ (reference sequence). The CDR3 sequence is 15 residues long. J gave up 5 bases and V 3 bases, and 7 bases lay outside the gene matches. CDR3 in DNA: TGTGCCAGCAGCTTGACAGGGGGTCCATATTATGGCTACACCTTC. Protein sequence: CASSLTGGPYYGYTF.

This rearrangement joins TRBV5-4 to TRBJ1-1, with TRBD1 matching over 7 bases. Trimming took 0 bases from V and 3 from J; bases not matched to a gene: 5. CDR1 is SGHNT and CDR2 is YYREEE in the germline V gene (reference sequence). The CDR3 sequence is 15 residues long. CDR3 coding DNA: TGTGCCAGCAGCTTGGCGACAGGGAGGGACACTGAAGCTTTCTTT. Protein product: CASSLATGRDTEAFF.

The chain joins TRBV6-6 to TRBJ1-5; D is unresolved. This CDR3 contains 13 residues. V was clipped by 5 bases and J by 4 bases, with 9 bases between them. CDR1 is MNHNY and CDR2 is SVGAGI in the germline V gene (reference sequence). The CDR3: CASSRTLNQPQHF. CDR3 nucleotide sequence: TGTGCCAGCAGTCGAACCCTTAATCAGCCCCAGCATTTT.

Comments on this clone: Other DNA variants within this sample encode the same CDR3. The genes are TRBV5-1 and TRBJ2-2, with TRBD1 identical over 7 bases. The CDR3 is made up of 15 amino acids. The V gene's germline CDR1 is SGHRS and CDR2 YFSETQ. The V gene end was trimmed by 4 bases and the J gene end by 0 bases; junction bases not matched to a gene: 3. The CDR3 coding sequence is TGCGCCAGCAGCGTCGGGACAGCGAACACCGGGGAGCTGTTTTTT. It translates to CASSVGTANTGELFF.

This clone has just a few counts. The V call is TRBV6-1, the J call TRBJ1-6, with a weak D call TRBD1 (5 bases). The length of the CDR3 is 13 residues. The V gene lost 3 bases and the J gene lost 8 bases, with 8 bases spanning the gap. Per the germline V gene, CDR1 is MNHNS and CDR2 is SASEGT. CDR3 nucleotide sequence: TGTGCCAGCAGTGAGGTACAGGATTCACCCCTCCACTTT. Translated: CASSEVQDSPLHF.

The chain carries TRBV4-1 and TRBJ2-7; perhaps D is TRBD1 or TRBD2 (5 bases each). The CDR3 contains 16 residues. Trimming cost V 0 bases and J 1 base, with 13 bases left between them. CDR1 and CDR2 (germline): MGHRA, YSYEKL. The CDR3 bases are TGCGCCAGCAGCCAAGACCGTGGGACGGGTTCCTACGAGCAGTACTTC. Its translation is CASSQDRGTGSYEQYF.

This chain joins TRBV30 and TRBJ1-6, with D perhaps TRBD1 (5 bases). Trimming cost V 4 bases and J 15 bases, with 16 bases left between them. CDR3 size: 12 residues. The germline V gene has CDR1 GTSNPN and CDR2 SVGIG (reference sequence). The CDR3 sequence is CAWNGAGLHLHF. The CDR3 DNA sequence: TGTGCCTGGAACGGGGCCGGGTTACACCTCCACTTT.

The chain employs TRBV11-2 and TRBJ2-1; D uncertain. The length of the CDR3 is 14 residues. The germline CDR1 and CDR2 sequences are SGHAT and FQNNGV. Trimming pared 0 bases from V and 4 bases from J, leaving 7 bases between. The CDR3 DNA is TGTGCCAGCAGCTTAGATGGATGGTACAATGAGCAGTTCTTC. Translated, it gives CASSLDGWYNEQFF. The complete variable domain, with remaining parts taken from reference TRBV11-2 and TRBJ2-1, reads EAGVAQSPRYKIIEKRQSVAFWCNPISGHATLYWYQQILGQGPKLLIQFQNNGVVDDSQLPKDRFSAERLKGVDSTLKIQPAKLEDSAVYLCASSLDGWYNEQFFGPGTRLTVL.

As regards this clone: The sample carries other DNA sequences with the same CDR3. The gene calls are TRBV30 and TRBJ2-1; 7 bases match TRBD2. The CDR3 sequence is 15 residues long. After removal of 0 bases from V and 7 bases from J, the junction contained 9 bases not matched to a gene. CDR1 is GTSNPN, CDR2 SVGIG, per germline (reference sequence). The CDR3 DNA sequence: TGTGCCTGGAGTGTACGGGCGGGAGTGGGGAATGAGCAGTTCTTC. Translated, it gives CAWSVRAGVGNEQFF.

V gene TRBV28 combines with J gene TRBJ2-1, with 10 bases lining up with TRBD1. Per germline, CDR1 MDHEN and CDR2 SYDVKM. V shed 2 bases, J shed 2 bases, and the junction held 3 bases outside the gene matches. The CDR3 contains 16 residues. CDR3 nucleotide sequence: TGTGCCAGCAGTTTAATTGGACAGGGGGCCTACAATGAGCAGTTCTTC. Translation: CASSLIGQGAYNEQFF.

The chain is built from TRBV2 and TRBJ1-2; the D gene is possibly TRBD1 (6 bases). The germline V gene has CDR1 SNHLY and CDR2 FYNNEI. The V end was cut by 7 bases, the J end by 1 base, with 13 bases between. There are 14 residues in the CDR3. The CDR3 DNA sequence: TGTGCCAGCAAAGGGGGGACCTTTAACTATGGCTACACCTTC. Amino acid sequence: CASKGGTFNYGYTF. Combining the CDR3 with reference TRBV2 and TRBJ1-2 gives the whole variable domain EPEVTQTPSHQVTQMGQEVILRCVPISNHLYFYWYRQILGQKVEFLVSFYNNEISEKSEIFDDQFSVERPDGSNFTLKIRSTKLEDSAMYFCASKGGTFNYGYTFGSGTRLTVV.

The chain joins TRBV7-2 to TRBJ2-5, with D maybe TRBD2 (5 bases). CDR1 SGHTA and CDR2 FQGNSA come from the germline V gene. V was cut by 2 bases and J by 5 bases, with 12 bases left in between. The CDR3 runs 14 residues. The CDR3 coding sequence is TGTGCCAGCAGCTTATCTTTCGGCGGGGAGACCCAGTACTTC. Translation: CASSLSFGGETQYF. Complete variable domain (other parts from reference TRBV7-2 and TRBJ2-5): GAGVSQSPSNKVTEKGKDVELRCDPISGHTALYWYRQSLGQGLEFLIYFQGNSAPDKSGLPSDRFSAERTGGSVSTLTIQRTQQEDSAVYLCASSLSFGGETQYFGPGTRLLVL.

The chain employs TRBV5-1 and TRBJ2-1, with D possibly being TRBD2 (6 bases). Trimming took off 0 bases at V and 7 bases at J, with 11 bases between the two ends. The CDR3 is made up of 14 amino acids. Germline V CDR1 and CDR2: SGHRS, YFSETQ. This CDR3 is CASSLGDSSNEQFF. The CDR3 DNA is TGCGCCAGCAGCTTGGGGGACTCTTCTAATGAGCAGTTCTTC.

CDR3: CASSPGLPTYEQYF. The CDR3 DNA reads TGTGCCAGCTCACCCGGACTACCCACCTACGAGCAGTACTTC. This chain joins TRBV18 and TRBJ2-7; perhaps TRBD2 as D (6 bases). The germline V and J ends were trimmed by 3 bases and 2 bases, with 11 bases remaining between them. Looked up from germline, CDR1 is KGHSH and CDR2 is LQKENI. The CDR3 consists of 14 residues.

The chain has TRBV6-1 and TRBJ2-5; possible D gene TRBD2, 6 bases. V dropped 3 bases and J dropped 5 bases, with 13 bases sitting between them. CDR1 and CDR2 from the germline V gene are MNHNS and SASEGT. CDR3 length equals 14 residues. The DNA for the CDR3 is TGTGCCAGCAGTGATGGCGGGATCCCCGAGACCCAGTACTTC. Protein sequence: CASSDGGIPETQYF.

As concerns this clone: Other nucleotide sequences from this sample produce the same CDR3. The V and J genes are TRBV7-9 and TRBJ2-3; a possible D gene is TRBD2 (6 bases). Germline CDR1 reads SEHNR; CDR2 reads FQNEAQ (reference sequence). This CDR3 comprises 14 residues. V was trimmed by 5 bases and J by 2 bases, leaving 11 bases between them. The CDR3 DNA follows: TGTGCCAGCAGCCTCGGGACTTCCACAGATACGCAGTATTTT. Amino acids: CASSLGTSTDTQYF.

In the case of this clone: The sample contains more than one DNA sequence encoding this CDR3. The V and J genes are TRBV10-3 and TRBJ1-1; D not certain. V lost 10 bases and J 0 bases, leaving 9 bases between the germline ends. Germline values: CDR1 ENHRY, CDR2 SYGVKD. CDR3 length: 12 residues. The CDR3 DNA follows: TGTGCCACACAAGGGTTGAACACTGAAGCTTTCTTT. Protein: CATQGLNTEAFF.

This chain's CDR3 is CASSLTGGWTDTQYF. The CDR3 coding sequence is TGCGCCAGCAGCTTGACAGGGGGTTGGACAGATACGCAGTATTTT. This rearrangement joins TRBV5-1 to TRBJ2-3, with TRBD1 matching 8 bases. Germline V gene lookup returns CDR1 SGHRS and CDR2 YFSETQ. V was pared by 1 base and J by 3 bases, with 4 bases of the junction left unmatched. The CDR3 is made up of 15 amino acids.

This chain links TRBV9 with TRBJ1-4; 8 positions match TRBD1. V dropped 4 bases and J dropped 4; count of bases not matched to a gene: 6. The CDR3 loop spans 15 amino acids. CDR1 and CDR2 from the germline V gene are SGDLS and YYNGEE. The DNA of the CDR3 is TGTGCCAGCAGCCTCAGGGGGCTCGGTAATGAAAAACTGTTTTTT. It encodes CASSLRGLGNEKLFF.

The CDR3 DNA is TGTGCCAGCAGCTTAGGGCAGGAAGCCTACGAGCAGTACTTC. It codes for CASSLGQEAYEQYF. The chain links TRBV7-6 to TRBJ2-7; no clear D gene. Trimming removed 1 base at V and 2 bases at J, with 9 bases between. The CDR3 is 14 amino acids. Germline V gives CDR1 SGHVS, CDR2 FNYEAQ.

The CDR3 sequence is CASSYYYGASNQPQHF. CDR3 DNA: TGTGCCAGCAGTTACTACTACGGGGCGAGCAATCAGCCCCAGCATTTT. J is TRBJ1-5 and V is TRBV6-6, with D possibly TRBD1 on 5 matching bases. Germline V gene sequence: CDR1 MNHNY, CDR2 SVGAGI (reference sequence). Trimming removed 1 base at V and 1 base at J, with 11 bases between. This CDR3 is 16 amino acids long.

This clone was counted ten times or more. In DNA form, the CDR3 reads TGTGCCAGCAGTTCAGGGGATGGGCGTCGTGAAAAACTGTTTTTT. Translated: CASSSGDGRREKLFF. The V gene is TRBV27, the J gene TRBJ1-4; perhaps TRBD1 as D (6 bases). The CDR3 consists of 15 residues. The V gene lost 4 bases and the J gene lost 7 bases, with 16 bases spanning the gap. Germline-derived CDR1 and CDR2 are MNHEY and SMNVEV (reference sequence).

V usage is TRBV25-1 and J usage is TRBJ2-7; D is perhaps TRBD2 (5 bases). The CDR3 covers 15 residues. Germline lookup yields CDR1 MGHDK and CDR2 SYGVNS. V was pared by 5 bases and J by 2 bases, with 16 bases between. The CDR3 DNA follows: TGTGCCAGCAGTCCCCCAGGTAGCGCGGCCTACGAGCAGTACTTC. It is translated as CASSPPGSAAYEQYF.

J is TRBJ1-1 and V is TRBV7-2; D is unclear. Germline V gene lookup returns CDR1 SGHTA and CDR2 FQGNSA. The V end lost 2 bases, the J end lost 1 base, and 8 bases lay between the germline ends. The length of the CDR3 is 14 residues. CDR3 in amino acids: CASSLTGKNTEAFF. The CDR3 DNA reads as TGTGCCAGCAGCTTAACGGGAAAGAACACTGAAGCTTTCTTT.

The chain employs TRBV19 and TRBJ1-5; 9 nucleotides agree with TRBD1. Germline V gene sequence: CDR1 LNHDA, CDR2 SQIVND (reference sequence). This CDR3 region has 15 residues. Trimming cost V 7 bases and J 0 bases; bases outside gene matches: 4. The CDR3 region is CASTPDRGSNQPQHF. CDR3 sequence (DNA): TGTGCCAGTACCCCGGACAGGGGTAGCAATCAGCCCCAGCATTTT. Complete variable domain (other parts from reference TRBV19 and TRBJ1-5): DGGITQSPKYLFRKEGQNVTLSCEQNLNHDAMYWYRQDPGQGLRLIYYSQIVNDFQKGDIAEGYSVSREKKESFPLTVTSAQKNPTAFYLCASTPDRGSNQPQHFGDGTRLSIL.

This clone was counted a single time. Other DNA sequences from this sample encode an identical CDR3 as well. J is TRBJ2-3 and V is TRBV28; D remains unclear. Germline CDR1 reads MDHEN; CDR2 reads SYDVKM. V lost 3 bases and J lost 0, with 4 bases in between. The CDR3 extends over 13 amino acids. The CDR3 DNA sequence: TGTGCCAGCAGTTTTGGCAGCACAGATACGCAGTATTTT. Its translation: CASSFGSTDTQYF.

The chain recombines TRBV6-4 with TRBJ2-3, with 7 bases aligning to TRBD2. This CDR3 spans 16 amino acids. The V gene's germline CDR1 is MRHNA and CDR2 SNTAGT. Trimming removed 6 bases from V and 2 bases from J; junction bases left unmatched: 11. CDR3 in DNA: TGTGCCAGCAGCCCGTTGGCTAGCGGTTCCACAGATACGCAGTATTTT. Amino acids: CASSPLASGSTDTQYF.